The source of this TCR beta chain is a study of CD8 T cells in ankylosing spondylitis. At least ten counts were recorded for this clonotype. Its target is unknown. Findings of the study overall: The study identified a TCR beta motif of under ten highly homologous variants that appeared characteristic of ankylosing spondylitis blood.

TCRdb used MiXCR to reprocess the 5' RACE reads, holding one entry per CDR3 protein. The sample yields 100,000 to 150,000 distinct CDR3 sequences, 6.5% to 9% seen once. Trimming took off 4 bases at V and 1 base at J, with 12 bases between the two ends. Germline loops: CDR1 SGHRS, CDR2 YFSETQ. The CDR3 is made up of 15 amino acids. The chain employs TRBV5-1 and TRBJ1-5; D is unclear. This receptor was identified in a male donor with ankylosing spondylitis or in good health (not recorded which). The sample taken for sequencing was blood, either unsorted or a sorted T cell fraction (not recorded which). In DNA form, the CDR3 reads TGCGCCAGCAGCCGGATACCCGGCAGCAATCAGCCCCAGCATTTT. As protein: CASSRIPGSNQPQHF.